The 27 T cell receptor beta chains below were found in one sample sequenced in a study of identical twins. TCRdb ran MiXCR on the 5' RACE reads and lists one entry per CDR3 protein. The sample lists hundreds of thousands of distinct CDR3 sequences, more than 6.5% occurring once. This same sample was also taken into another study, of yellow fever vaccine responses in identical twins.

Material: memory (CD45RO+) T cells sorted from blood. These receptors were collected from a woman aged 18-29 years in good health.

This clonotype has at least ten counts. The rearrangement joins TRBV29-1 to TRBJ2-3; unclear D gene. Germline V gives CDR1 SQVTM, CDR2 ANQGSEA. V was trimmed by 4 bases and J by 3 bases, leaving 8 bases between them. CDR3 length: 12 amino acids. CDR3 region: CSVAYGTDTQYF. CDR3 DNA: TGCAGCGTTGCATATGGGACAGATACGCAGTATTTT.

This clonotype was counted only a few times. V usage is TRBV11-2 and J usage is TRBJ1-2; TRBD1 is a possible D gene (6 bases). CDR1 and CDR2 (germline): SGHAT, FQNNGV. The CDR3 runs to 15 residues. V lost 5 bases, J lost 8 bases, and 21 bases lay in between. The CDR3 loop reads CASSTGSTGKGGYTF. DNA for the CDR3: TGTGCCAGCAGCACAGGGAGTACAGGGAAGGGAGGCTACACCTTC.

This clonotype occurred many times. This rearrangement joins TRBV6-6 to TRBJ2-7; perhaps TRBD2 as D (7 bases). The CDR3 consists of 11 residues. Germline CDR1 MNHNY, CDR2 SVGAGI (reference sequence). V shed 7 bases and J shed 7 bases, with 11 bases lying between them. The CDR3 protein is CASTRGAEQYF. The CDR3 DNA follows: TGTGCCAGCACCCGGGGGGCTGAGCAGTACTTC.

CDR3 region: CASSPAITRREQYF. CDR3 bases: TGTGCCAGCAGTCCTGCCATAACTAGACGTGAGCAGTACTTC. This sequence joins TRBV12-3 or TRBV12-4 and TRBJ2-7; D might be TRBD2 (5 bases). The CDR3 contains 14 residues. V was pared by 5 bases and J by 7 bases, with 18 bases between.

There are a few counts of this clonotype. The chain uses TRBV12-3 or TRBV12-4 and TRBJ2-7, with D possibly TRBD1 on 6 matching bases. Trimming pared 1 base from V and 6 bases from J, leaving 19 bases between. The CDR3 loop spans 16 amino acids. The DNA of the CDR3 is TGTGCCAGCAGTTTAGTCGAGGGCAGGGGCCTCCGCGAGCAGTACTTC. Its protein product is CASSLVEGRGLREQYF.

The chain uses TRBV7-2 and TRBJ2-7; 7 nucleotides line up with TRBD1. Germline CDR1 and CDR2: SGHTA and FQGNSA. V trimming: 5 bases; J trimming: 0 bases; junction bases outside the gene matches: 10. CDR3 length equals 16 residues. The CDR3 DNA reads TGTGCCAGCAGCCGGGGACAGCCTATGAGCTCCTACGAGCAGTACTTC. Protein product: CASSRGQPMSSYEQYF. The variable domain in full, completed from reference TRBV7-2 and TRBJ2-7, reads GAGVSQSPSNKVTEKGKDVELRCDPISGHTALYWYRQSLGQGLEFLIYFQGNSAPDKSGLPSDRFSAERTGGSVSTLTIQRTQQEDSAVYLCASSRGQPMSSYEQYFGPGTRLTVT.

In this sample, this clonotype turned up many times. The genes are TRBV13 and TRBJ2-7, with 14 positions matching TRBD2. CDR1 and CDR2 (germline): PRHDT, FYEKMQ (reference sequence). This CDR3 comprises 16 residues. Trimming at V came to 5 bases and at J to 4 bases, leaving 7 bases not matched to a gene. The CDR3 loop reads CASSVLGTSGSYEQYF. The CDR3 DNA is TGTGCCAGCAGCGTTCTAGGGACTAGCGGGAGTTACGAGCAGTACTTC. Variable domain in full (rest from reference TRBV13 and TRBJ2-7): AAGVIQSPRHLIKEKRETATLKCYPIPRHDTVYWYQQGPGQDPQFLISFYEKMQSDKGSIPDRFSAQQFSDYHSELNMSSLELGDSALYFCASSVLGTSGSYEQYFGPGTRLTVT.

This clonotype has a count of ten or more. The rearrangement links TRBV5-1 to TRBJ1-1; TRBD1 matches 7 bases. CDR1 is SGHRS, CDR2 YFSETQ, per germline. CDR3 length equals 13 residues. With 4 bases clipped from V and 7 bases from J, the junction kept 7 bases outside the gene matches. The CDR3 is CASSHGRDSEAFF. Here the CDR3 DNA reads TGCGCCAGCAGCCACGGCCGGGACAGTGAAGCTTTCTTT.

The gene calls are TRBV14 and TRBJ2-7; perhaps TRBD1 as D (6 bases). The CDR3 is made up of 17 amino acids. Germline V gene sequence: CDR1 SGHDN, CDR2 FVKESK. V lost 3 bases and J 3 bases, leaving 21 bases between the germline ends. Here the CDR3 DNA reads TGTGCCAGCAGCCAGGCCGGGACAAGAAAAGATGGCTACGAGCAGTACTTC. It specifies CASSQAGTRKDGYEQYF.

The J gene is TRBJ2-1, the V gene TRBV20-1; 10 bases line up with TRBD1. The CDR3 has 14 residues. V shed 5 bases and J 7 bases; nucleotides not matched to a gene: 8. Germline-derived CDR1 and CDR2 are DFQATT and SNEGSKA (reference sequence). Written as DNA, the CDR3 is TGCAGTGCTGGGGGCGGACAGGGGGTAAATGAGCAGTTCTTC. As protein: CSAGGGQGVNEQFF.

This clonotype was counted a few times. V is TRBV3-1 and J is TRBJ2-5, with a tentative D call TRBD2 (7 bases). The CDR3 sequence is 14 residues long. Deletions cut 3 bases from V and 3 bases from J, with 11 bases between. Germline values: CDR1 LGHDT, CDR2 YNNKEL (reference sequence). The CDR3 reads CASSQPGGEETQYF. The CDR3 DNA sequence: TGTGCCAGCAGCCAGCCGGGGGGCGAAGAGACCCAGTACTTC.

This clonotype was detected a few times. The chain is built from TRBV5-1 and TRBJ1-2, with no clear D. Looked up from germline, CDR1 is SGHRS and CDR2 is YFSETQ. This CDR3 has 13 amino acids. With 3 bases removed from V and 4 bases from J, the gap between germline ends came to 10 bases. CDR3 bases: TGCGCCAGCAGCTCGGACGGGCCCTATGGCTACACCTTC. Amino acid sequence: CASSSDGPYGYTF.

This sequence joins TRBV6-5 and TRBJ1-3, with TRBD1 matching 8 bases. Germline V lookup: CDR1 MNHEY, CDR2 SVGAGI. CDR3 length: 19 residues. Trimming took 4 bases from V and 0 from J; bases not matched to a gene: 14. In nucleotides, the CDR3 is TGTGCCAGCAGTTTCGGACAGGGATTGGGTAGGACCTCTGGAAACACCATATATTTT. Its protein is CASSFGQGLGRTSGNTIYF.

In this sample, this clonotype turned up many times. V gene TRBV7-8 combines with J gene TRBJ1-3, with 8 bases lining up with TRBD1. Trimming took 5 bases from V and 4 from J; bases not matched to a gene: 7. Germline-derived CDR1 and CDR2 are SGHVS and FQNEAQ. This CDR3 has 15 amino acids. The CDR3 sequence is CASSNRQGKGNTIYF. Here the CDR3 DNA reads TGTGCCAGCAGCAACCGACAGGGGAAAGGAAACACCATATATTTT.

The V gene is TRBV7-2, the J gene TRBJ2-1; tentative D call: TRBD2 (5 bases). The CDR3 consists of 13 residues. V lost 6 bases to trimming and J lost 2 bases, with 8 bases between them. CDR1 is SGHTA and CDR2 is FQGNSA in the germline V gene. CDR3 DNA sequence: TGTGCCAGCAGACCGGGGACCTACAATGAGCAGTTCTTC. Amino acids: CASRPGTYNEQFF.

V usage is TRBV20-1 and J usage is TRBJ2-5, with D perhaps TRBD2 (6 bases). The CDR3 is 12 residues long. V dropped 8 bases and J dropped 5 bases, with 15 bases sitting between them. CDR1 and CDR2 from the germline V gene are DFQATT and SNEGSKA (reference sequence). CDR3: CSPRRDSETQYF. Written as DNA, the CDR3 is TGCAGTCCACGGCGGGACTCCGAGACCCAGTACTTC.

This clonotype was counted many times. DNA of the CDR3: TGTGCCAGCAGCCAAGATTGGGCAGGGGCCCTAGGCCAGTTCTTC. Protein sequence: CASSQDWAGALGQFF. The rearrangement joins TRBV14 to TRBJ2-1, with D perhaps matching TRBD1 (6 bases). Trimming removed 0 bases from V and 13 bases from J, with 19 bases in between. Per the germline V gene, CDR1 is SGHDN and CDR2 is FVKESK. The CDR3 loop spans 15 amino acids. The whole variable domain, filled in from reference TRBV14 and TRBJ2-1, reads EAGVTQFPSHSVIEKGQTVTLRCDPISGHDNLYWYRRVMGKEIKFLLHFVKESKQDESGMPNNRFLAERTGGTYSTLKVQPAELEDSGVYFCASSQDWAGALGQFFGPGTRLTVL.

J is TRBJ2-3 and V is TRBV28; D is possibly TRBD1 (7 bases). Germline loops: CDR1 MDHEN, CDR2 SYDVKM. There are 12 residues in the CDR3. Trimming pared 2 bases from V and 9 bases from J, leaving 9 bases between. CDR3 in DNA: TGTGCCAGCAGTTTACAGGGGGGAACGCAGTATTTT. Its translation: CASSLQGGTQYF. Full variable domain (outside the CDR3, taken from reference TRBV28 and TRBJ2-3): DVKVTQSSRYLVKRTGEKVFLECVQDMDHENMFWYRQDPGLGLRLIYFSYDVKMKEKGDIPEGYSVSREKKERFSLILESASTNQTSMYLCASSLQGGTQYFGPGTRLTVL.

CDR3 sequence: CASSYRPGQGIAFF. The CDR3 region has the DNA TGTGCCAGCAGTTACCGACCCGGACAGGGGATAGCTTTCTTT. The gene calls are TRBV6-2 or TRBV6-3 and TRBJ1-1, with 9 bases aligning to TRBD1. This CDR3 comprises 14 residues. With V trimmed by 2 bases and J by 10 bases, 8 bases remained unmatched. Germline V gene data show CDR1 as MNHEY and CDR2 as SVGEGT.

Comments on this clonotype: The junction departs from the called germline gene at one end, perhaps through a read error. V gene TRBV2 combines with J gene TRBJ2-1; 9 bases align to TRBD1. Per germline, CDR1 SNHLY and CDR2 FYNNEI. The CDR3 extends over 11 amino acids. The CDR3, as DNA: TGTTCCAGCAGCGCGGGACAGGGACAGTTCTTC. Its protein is CSSSAGQGQFF.

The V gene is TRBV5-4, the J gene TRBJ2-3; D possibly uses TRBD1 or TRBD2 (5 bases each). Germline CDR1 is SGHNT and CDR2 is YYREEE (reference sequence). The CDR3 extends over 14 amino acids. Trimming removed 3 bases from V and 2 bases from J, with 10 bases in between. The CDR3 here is CASSSGTVTDTQYF. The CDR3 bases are TGTGCCAGCAGCTCTGGGACGGTCACAGATACGCAGTATTTT.

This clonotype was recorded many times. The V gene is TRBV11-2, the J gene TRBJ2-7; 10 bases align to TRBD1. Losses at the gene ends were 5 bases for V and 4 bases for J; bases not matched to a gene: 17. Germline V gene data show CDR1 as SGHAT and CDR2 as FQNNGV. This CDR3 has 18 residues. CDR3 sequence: CASSPPGKGGQGSYEQYF. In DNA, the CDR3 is TGTGCCAGCAGCCCCCCGGGAAAGGGGGGACAGGGGTCTTACGAGCAGTACTTC.

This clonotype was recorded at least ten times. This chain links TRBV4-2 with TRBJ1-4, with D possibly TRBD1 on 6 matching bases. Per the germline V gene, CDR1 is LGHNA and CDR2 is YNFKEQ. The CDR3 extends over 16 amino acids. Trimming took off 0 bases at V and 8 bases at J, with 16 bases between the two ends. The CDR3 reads CASSQEGGGAREKLFF. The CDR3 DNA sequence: TGTGCCAGCAGCCAAGAGGGCGGGGGCGCGAGGGAAAAACTGTTTTTT.

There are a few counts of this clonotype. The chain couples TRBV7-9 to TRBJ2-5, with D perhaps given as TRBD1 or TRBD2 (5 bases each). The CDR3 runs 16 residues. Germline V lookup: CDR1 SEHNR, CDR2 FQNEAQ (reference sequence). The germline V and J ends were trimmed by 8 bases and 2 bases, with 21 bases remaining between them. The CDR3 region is CASAGTSGGPQETQYF. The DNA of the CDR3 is TGTGCCAGCGCTGGGACCTCGGGTGGTCCGCAAGAGACCCAGTACTTC.

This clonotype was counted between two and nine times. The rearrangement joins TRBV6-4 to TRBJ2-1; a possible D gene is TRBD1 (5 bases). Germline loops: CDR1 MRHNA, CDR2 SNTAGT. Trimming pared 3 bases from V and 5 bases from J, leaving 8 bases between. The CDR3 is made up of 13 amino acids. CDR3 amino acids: CASSEGENNEQFF. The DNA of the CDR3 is TGTGCCAGCAGTGAAGGGGAAAACAATGAGCAGTTCTTC.

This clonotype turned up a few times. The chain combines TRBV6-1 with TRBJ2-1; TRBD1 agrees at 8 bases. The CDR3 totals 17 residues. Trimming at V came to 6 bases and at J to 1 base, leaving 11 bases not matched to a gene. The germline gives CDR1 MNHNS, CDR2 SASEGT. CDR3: CASSPPSGGESYNEQFF. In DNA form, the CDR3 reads TGTGCCAGCAGCCCCCCCTCAGGGGGCGAGTCCTACAATGAGCAGTTCTTC.

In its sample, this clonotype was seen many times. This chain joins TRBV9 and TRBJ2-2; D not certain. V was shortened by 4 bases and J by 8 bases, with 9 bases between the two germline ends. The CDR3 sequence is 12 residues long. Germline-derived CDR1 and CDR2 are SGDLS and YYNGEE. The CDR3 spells CASSPFEGELFF. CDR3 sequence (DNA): TGTGCCAGCAGCCCTTTCGAGGGGGAGCTGTTTTTT.